Each of the 11 T cell receptor beta chains below was sequenced from the same sample in a study of blood T cell repertoires in COVID-19. This table comes from immunoSEQ multiplex PCR, and its TCRdb copy is limited to in-frame clones, with some not included. This sample yields fewer than 300,000 clones, of which less than 85% are seen a single time; 2.5% to 3% belongs to the top ten. The specimen was PBMCs or T cells enriched from blood (not recorded which). The receptors were sampled from a woman in her 50s who had recovered from COVID-19.

The J gene is TRBJ1-5, the V gene TRBV5-6, with D tentatively TRBD1 (6 bases). Per germline, CDR1 SGHDT and CDR2 YYEEEE. Trimming pared 1 base from V and 7 bases from J, leaving 6 bases between. This CDR3 is built from 12 residues. Here the CDR3 reads CASSLQGQPQHF. CDR3 DNA: TGTGCCAGCAGCTTGCAGGGGCAGCCCCAGCATTTT.

In this sample, this clone turned up once. The chain carries TRBV7-8 and TRBJ2-1, with TRBD1 as a possible D gene (6 bases). The CDR3 contains 14 residues. Germline V gives CDR1 SGHVS, CDR2 FQNEAQ. V was shortened by 5 bases and J by 2 bases, with 10 bases between the two germline ends. This CDR3 reads CASSVQGPYNEQFF. Here the CDR3 DNA reads TGTGCCAGCAGCGTACAGGGTCCCTACAATGAGCAGTTCTTC.

The chain combines TRBV7-9 with TRBJ2-2; unclear D gene. Between the trimmed V and J ends, which lost 5 bases and 0 bases, there was a span of 10 bases. CDR3 length: 15 residues. Germline values: CDR1 SEHNR, CDR2 FQNEAQ (reference sequence). The CDR3 protein is CASSVNSANTGELFF. The CDR3 nucleotides read TGTGCCAGCAGCGTCAACAGTGCGAACACCGGGGAGCTGTTTTTT.

This chain joins TRBV11-2 and TRBJ1-2; D gene ambiguous. CDR1 SGHAT and CDR2 FQNNGV come from the germline V gene. V was pared by 8 bases and J by 3 bases, with 10 bases between. The CDR3 length is 12 residues. The CDR3 DNA is TGTGCCAGCGGCAGCGGGGACTATGGCTACACCTTC. Protein: CASGSGDYGYTF.

The chain is built from TRBV9 and TRBJ1-3; 9 bases are a match to TRBD1. Trimming cost V 4 bases and J 8 bases; bases outside gene matches: 13. The CDR3 contains 16 residues. In germline, CDR1 is SGDLS, CDR2 YYNGEE. The CDR3 DNA reads as TGTGCCAGCAGCTACGGGACAGGGAGAAGCGGGGACACCATATATTTT. Its protein product is CASSYGTGRSGDTIYF.

The gene calls are TRBV3-1 (or the pseudogene TRBV3-2) and TRBJ2-1, with D unclear. CDR1 LGHDT and CDR2 YNNKEL come from the germline V gene (reference sequence). This CDR3 is 15 amino acids long. The V end was cut by 1 base, the J end by 0 bases, with 7 bases between. The CDR3 sequence is CASSQAPSSYNEQFF. In DNA, the CDR3 is TGTGCCAGCAGCCAAGCCCCCAGCTCCTACAATGAGCAGTTCTTC.

The J gene is TRBJ2-1, the V gene TRBV6-4; 12 bases are shared with TRBD2. CDR3 size: 15 residues. Per germline, CDR1 MRHNA and CDR2 SNTAGT. V was clipped by 6 bases and J by 10 bases; unmatched bases: 10. CDR3 amino acids: CASREQGLAGVEQFF. The CDR3 DNA follows: TGTGCCAGCAGAGAACAGGGACTAGCGGGTGTGGAGCAGTTCTTC.

This clone has at least ten counts. This rearrangement joins TRBV30 to TRBJ1-1; 7 bases align to TRBD1. The trim removed 6 bases at V and 10 bases at J, leaving 11 bases unmatched. CDR1 is GTSNPN and CDR2 is SVGIG in the germline V gene (reference sequence). The CDR3 contains 12 residues. CDR3 sequence: CACKTGEVGAFF. The CDR3, as DNA: TGTGCCTGCAAAACAGGGGAAGTTGGAGCTTTCTTT.

The chain is built from TRBV2 and TRBJ2-1, with D tentatively TRBD1 (5 bases). The germline V gene encodes CDR1 SNHLY and CDR2 FYNNEI. The CDR3 contains 13 residues. Trimming removed 8 bases at V and 2 bases at J, with 10 bases between. CDR3: CASRGRAYNEQFF. The CDR3 DNA reads TGTGCCAGCCGCGGCAGGGCCTACAATGAGCAGTTCTTC.

This clone was detected only once. The chain couples TRBV11-2 to TRBJ1-1; tentative D call: TRBD1 (6 bases). This CDR3 spans 16 amino acids. Germline V gene data show CDR1 as SGHAT and CDR2 as FQNNGV. V lost 6 bases and J lost 11, with 28 bases in between. CDR3: CASSHAVTRGQNDAFF. The CDR3 DNA is TGTGCCAGCAGTCACGCGGTGACCAGGGGTCAGAATGATGCTTTCTTT.

The gene calls are TRBV10-3 and TRBJ1-5; D gene ambiguous. Germline values: CDR1 ENHRY, CDR2 SYGVKD. CDR3 length: 14 residues. V was pared by 3 bases and J by 0 bases, with 6 bases between. CDR3 in amino acids: CAISEQTSNQPQHF. In DNA, the CDR3 is TGTGCCATCAGTGAACAAACTAGCAATCAGCCCCAGCATTTT.